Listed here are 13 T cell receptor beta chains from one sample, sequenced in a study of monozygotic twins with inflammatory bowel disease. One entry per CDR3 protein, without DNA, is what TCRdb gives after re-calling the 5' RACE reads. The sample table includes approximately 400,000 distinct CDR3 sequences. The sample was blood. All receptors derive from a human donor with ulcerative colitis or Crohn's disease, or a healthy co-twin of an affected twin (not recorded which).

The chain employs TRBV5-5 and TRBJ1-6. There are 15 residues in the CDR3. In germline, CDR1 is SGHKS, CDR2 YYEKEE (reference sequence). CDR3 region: CASSLGPTYNSPLHF.

CDR3 protein: CASRGPVAEINSPLHF. The rearrangement joins TRBV4-1 to TRBJ1-6. The CDR3 covers 16 residues. Germline loops: CDR1 MGHRA, CDR2 YSYEKL.

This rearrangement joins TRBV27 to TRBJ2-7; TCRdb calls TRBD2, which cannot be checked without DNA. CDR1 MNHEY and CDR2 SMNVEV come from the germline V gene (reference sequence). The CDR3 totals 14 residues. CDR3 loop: CASGEGQSPTEQYF.

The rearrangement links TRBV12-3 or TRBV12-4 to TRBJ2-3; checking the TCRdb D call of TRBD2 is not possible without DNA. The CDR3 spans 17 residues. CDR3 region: CASSDGTGTSGGDTQYF.

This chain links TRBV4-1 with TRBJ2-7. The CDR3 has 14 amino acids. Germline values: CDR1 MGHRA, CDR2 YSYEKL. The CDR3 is CASSGWDPSYEQYF.

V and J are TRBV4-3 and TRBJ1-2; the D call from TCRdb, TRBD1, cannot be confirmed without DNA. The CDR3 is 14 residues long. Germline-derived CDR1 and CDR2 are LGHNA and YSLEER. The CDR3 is CASSQDRGDYGYTF.

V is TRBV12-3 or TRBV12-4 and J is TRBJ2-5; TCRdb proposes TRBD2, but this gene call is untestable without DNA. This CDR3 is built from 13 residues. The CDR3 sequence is CANSLGRQETQYF.

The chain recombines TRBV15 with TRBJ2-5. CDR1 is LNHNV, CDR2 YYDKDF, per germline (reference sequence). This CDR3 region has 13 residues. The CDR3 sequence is CATRDPTWETQYF.

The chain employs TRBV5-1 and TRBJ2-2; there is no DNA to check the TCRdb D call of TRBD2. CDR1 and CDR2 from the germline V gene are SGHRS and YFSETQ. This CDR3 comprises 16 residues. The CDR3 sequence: CASSLQRGTNTGELFF. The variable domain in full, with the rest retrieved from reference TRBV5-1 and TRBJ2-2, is KAGVTQTPRYLIKTRGQQVTLSCSPISGHRSVSWYQQTPGQGLQFLFEYFSETQRNKGNFPGRFSGRQFSNSRSEMNVSTLELGDSALYLCASSLQRGTNTGELFFGEGSRLTVL.

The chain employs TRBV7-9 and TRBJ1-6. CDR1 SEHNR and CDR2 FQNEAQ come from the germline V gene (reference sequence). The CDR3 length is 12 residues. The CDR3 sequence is CASSRANGPLHF.

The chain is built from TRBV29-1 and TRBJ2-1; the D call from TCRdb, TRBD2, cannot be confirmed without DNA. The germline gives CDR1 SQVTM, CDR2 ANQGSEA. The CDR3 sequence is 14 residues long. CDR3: CSVMTSGLINEQFF.

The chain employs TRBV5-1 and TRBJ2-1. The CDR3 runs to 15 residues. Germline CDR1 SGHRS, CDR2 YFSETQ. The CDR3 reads CASSLVGIRYNEQFF.

CDR3: CASSENRVETQYF. The J gene is TRBJ2-5, the V gene TRBV25-1; the TCRdb call, TRBD1, lacks DNA for checking. This CDR3 has 13 residues. Germline V gene sequence: CDR1 MGHDK, CDR2 SYGVNS.